This TCR beta chain emerged from a study of radiation and T cells in renal cell carcinoma. The study, taken as a whole, reports: From baseline, blood top tumor clonotypes peaked at 2 weeks post-radiation.

For this clone: Its antigen remains unknown.

The time point: baseline pretreatment blood. Documented treatment: 15 Gy SBRT to primary tumor, nephrectomy 4 weeks later. Radiation-treated patients gave blood at baseline, week 2 and week 4. CDR1 is MDHEN and CDR2 is SYDVKM in the germline V gene. The length of the CDR3 is 13 residues. The V gene lost 10 bases and the J gene lost 2 bases, with 12 bases spanning the gap. Here immunoSEQ multiplex PCR was the method, and the copy in TCRdb shows in-frame clones only, minus some. The sample yields around 140,000 clones, about nine tenths seen once. The starting material was blood, obtained from a patient whose treatment included radiotherapy and nephrectomy. The genes are TRBV28 and TRBJ1-5, with D possibly TRBD1 on 5 matching bases. The source is a woman in her 70s with renal cell carcinoma. CDR3 nucleotides: TGTGCCACCCGCCTGGGGGGCAATCAGCCCCAGCATTTT. It is translated as CATRLGGNQPQHF.